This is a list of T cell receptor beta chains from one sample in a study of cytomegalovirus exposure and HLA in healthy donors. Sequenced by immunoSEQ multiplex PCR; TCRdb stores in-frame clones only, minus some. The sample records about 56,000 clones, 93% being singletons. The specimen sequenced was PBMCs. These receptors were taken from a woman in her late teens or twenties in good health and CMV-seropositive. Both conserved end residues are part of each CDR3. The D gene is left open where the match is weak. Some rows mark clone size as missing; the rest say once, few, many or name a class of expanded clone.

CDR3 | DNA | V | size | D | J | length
CASRLRAGTIEETQYF | TGCGCCAGCAGGCTTCGCGCGGGTACCATCGAAGAGACCCAGTACTTC | TRBV4-1 | - | - | TRBJ2-5 | 16
CASSPEAPGSGANVLTF | TGTGCCAGCTCACCGGAGGCCCCCGGCTCTGGGGCCAACGTCCTGACTTTC | TRBV18 | - | - | TRBJ2-6 | 17
CASSPPGGDTGELFF | TGCGCCAGCAGCCCTCCCGGGGGGGACACCGGGGAGCTGTTTTTT | TRBV4-3 | - | TRBD2 | TRBJ2-2 | 15
CSVMGRQKNTEAFF | TGCAGCGTAATGGGGCGACAAAAGAACACTGAAGCTTTCTTT | TRBV29-1 | - | - | TRBJ1-1 | 14
CATSKRHPKIGNTGELFF | TGTGCCACCAGCAAGAGGCACCCCAAAATCGGGAACACCGGGGAGCTGTTTTTT | TRBV15 | - | - | TRBJ2-2 | 18
CASSSGTGITDTQYF | TGTGCCAGTAGTTCCGGGACAGGGATCACAGATACGCAGTATTTT | TRBV19 | - | TRBD1 | TRBJ2-3 | 15
CASSFRTAHTEAFF | TGTGCCAGCAGTTTTCGGACAGCCCACACTGAAGCTTTCTTT | TRBV6-5 | - | - | TRBJ1-1 | 14
CASSDTGDTGELFF | TGTGCCAGCAGTGACACAGGGGACACCGGGGAGCTGTTTTTT | TRBV6-4 | once | TRBD1 | TRBJ2-2 | 14
CASSLDRVNTEAFF | TGTGCCAGCAGCTTAGACAGGGTGAACACTGAAGCTTTCTTT | TRBV7-2 | - | - | TRBJ1-1 | 14
CASSPGTEDEKLFF | TGTGCCAGCAGCCCCGGGACAGAGGATGAAAAACTGTTTTTT | TRBV5-6 | medium-sized | TRBD1 | TRBJ1-4 | 14
CASSEALLAGGKNIQYF | TGTGCCAGCAGTGAAGCACTTCTAGCGGGGGGAAAAAACATTCAGTACTTC | TRBV2 | - | TRBD2 | TRBJ2-4 | 17
CASSLTREETQYF | TGTGCCAGCAGCCTAACTAGAGAAGAGACCCAGTACTTC | TRBV9 | - | - | TRBJ2-5 | 13
CASSLARGMGTEAFF | TGTGCCAGCAGCTTGGCCAGGGGCATGGGCACTGAAGCTTTCTTT | TRBV5-5 | - | - | TRBJ1-1 | 15
CASRGLDDTQYF | TGTGCCAGCAGGGGCCTCGACGATACGCAGTATTTT | TRBV27 | - | - | TRBJ2-3 | 12
CASSLAGKETQYF | TGTGCCAGCAGCTTGGCGGGGAAGGAGACCCAGTACTTC | TRBV11-3 | - | - | TRBJ2-5 | 13
CASRRAGSSYNEQFF | TGTGCCAGCAGGCGGGCGGGGAGCTCCTACAATGAGCAGTTCTTC | TRBV6-5 | - | - | TRBJ2-1 | 15
CASSTTGNSPLHF | TGTGCCAGCAGCACGACAGGGAATTCACCCCTCCACTTT | TRBV2 | - | TRBD1 | TRBJ1-6 | 13
CASSEELRGYEQYF | TGTGCCAGCAGTGAGGAACTAAGGGGCTACGAGCAGTACTTC | TRBV6-4 | - | - | TRBJ2-7 | 14
CASSERFGTSGGLAKNIQYF | TGTGCCAGCAGTGAACGTTTCGGGACTAGCGGGGGACTAGCCAAAAACATTCAGTACTTC | TRBV2 | - | TRBD2 | TRBJ2-4 | 20
CASSLSIGEQFF | TGTGCCAGCAGTTTATCGATCGGTGAGCAGTTCTTC | TRBV27 | once | - | TRBJ2-1 | 12
CASSLQGGYEQYF | TGTGCCAGCAGCTTACAGGGTGGCTACGAGCAGTACTTC | TRBV5-5 | once | - | TRBJ2-7 | 13
CASSFGTGHYNEQFF | TGCGCCAGCAGCTTCGGGACAGGTCACTACAATGAGCAGTTCTTC | TRBV5-1 | - | TRBD1 | TRBJ2-1 | 15
CASSDWGLVNEQFF | TGTGCCAGCAGCGATTGGGGACTAGTGAATGAGCAGTTCTTC | TRBV11-2 | - | TRBD2 | TRBJ2-1 | 14
CASSLEGAMNTEAFF | TGCGCCAGCAGCTTGGAGGGGGCAATGAACACTGAAGCTTTCTTT | TRBV5-1 | - | TRBD1 | TRBJ1-1 | 15
CASSPRGLAGASAKNIQYF | TGTGCCAGCTCACCACGGGGACTAGCGGGGGCATCAGCCAAAAACATTCAGTACTTC | TRBV18 | - | TRBD2 | TRBJ2-4 | 19
CASSRRTETGGYTF | TGCGCCAGCAGCCGCCGGACAGAAACAGGAGGCTACACCTTC | TRBV4-1 | - | - | TRBJ1-2 | 14
CASSLADRTNTEAFF | TGCGCCAGCAGCTTGGCGGACAGAACGAACACTGAAGCTTTCTTT | TRBV5-1 | - | - | TRBJ1-1 | 15
CASSELGQPGNTIYF | TGTGCCAGCAGTGAGTTGGGACAGCCTGGAAACACCATATATTTT | TRBV25-1 | - | TRBD1 | TRBJ1-3 | 15
CASRSNGPRKNIQYF | TGTGCCAGCAGAAGTAATGGGCCCAGGAAAAACATTCAGTACTTC | TRBV27 | - | - | TRBJ2-4 | 15
CASSLDPGGESQPQHF | TGTGCCAGCAGCTTAGATCCAGGGGGAGAATCTCAGCCCCAGCATTTT | TRBV7-2 | - | TRBD1 | TRBJ1-5 | 16
CASSPPRMDTGELFF | TGTGCCAGCTCACCACCCAGGATGGACACCGGGGAGCTGTTTTTT | TRBV18 | - | - | TRBJ2-2 | 15
CASSLGLSEAFF | TGTGCCAGCAGCTTGGGCCTCAGTGAAGCTTTCTTT | TRBV7-9 | - | - | TRBJ1-1 | 12
CAISQGANEKLFF | TGTGCCATATCTCAGGGGGCAAATGAAAAACTGTTTTTT | TRBV10-3 | - | TRBD1 | TRBJ1-4 | 13
CASSGSSGRANINSPLHF | TGTGCCAGCAGCGGAAGCTCGGGCAGGGCCAATATTAATTCACCCCTCCACTTT | TRBV7-8 | - | - | TRBJ1-6 | 18
CASSVRRDTEAFF | TGTGCCAGCAGCGTCCGGAGGGACACTGAAGCTTTCTTT | TRBV9 | - | - | TRBJ1-1 | 13
CASILDIGNTIYF | TGTGCCAGCATTTTAGATATCGGAAACACCATATATTTT | TRBV6-1 | - | - | TRBJ1-3 | 13
CASRGPVRSGVGAKNIQYF | TGTGCCAGCAGAGGGCCGGTGAGGAGCGGGGTCGGGGCCAAAAACATTCAGTACTTC | TRBV2 | - | TRBD2 | TRBJ2-4 | 19
CASSKMTGPYEQYF | TGTGCCAGTAGTAAGATGACAGGTCCCTACGAGCAGTACTTC | TRBV19 | - | - | TRBJ2-7 | 14
CASRPPGQTYEQYF | TGTGCCAGCAGACCCCCGGGACAGACCTACGAGCAGTACTTC | TRBV7-9 | - | TRBD1 | TRBJ2-7 | 14
CASSLLGHFYGYTF | TGTGCCAGCAGCTTGTTAGGACATTTCTATGGCTACACCTTC | TRBV5-5 | - | - | TRBJ1-2 | 14
CASTPGGRGTDTQYF | TGTGCCAGTACCCCGGGGGGGCGCGGCACAGATACGCAGTATTTT | TRBV19 | once | TRBD2 | TRBJ2-3 | 15
CASSPGQVQETQYF | TGTGCCAGCTCACCCGGACAGGTCCAAGAGACCCAGTACTTC | TRBV18 | once | TRBD1 | TRBJ2-5 | 14
CARSYPGQALHEQYF | TGTGCCAGAAGTTATCCGGGACAGGCTCTGCACGAGCAGTACTTC | TRBV5-3 | - | TRBD1 | TRBJ2-7 | 15
CASSENRGRDWRGTIYF | TGCGCCAGCAGCGAAAACAGGGGAAGAGACTGGCGAGGCACCATATATTTT | TRBV4-3 | - | TRBD1 | TRBJ1-3 | 17
CASTRQGQRTDTQYF | TGCGCCAGCACCCGCCAGGGCCAGCGCACAGATACGCAGTATTTT | TRBV10-1 | once | - | TRBJ2-3 | 15
CASSLAPGQDPYEQYF | TGTGCCAGCAGCTTAGCCCCCGGACAGGATCCCTACGAGCAGTACTTC | TRBV7-2 | - | TRBD1 | TRBJ2-7 | 16
CASRLAGTGSGNTIYF | TGTGCAAGTCGCTTAGCCGGGACAGGCTCTGGAAACACCATATATTTT | TRBV12-2 | - | - | TRBJ1-3 | 16
CSASPPGSNTEAFF | TGCAGCGCCAGCCCGCCGGGATCTAACACTGAAGCTTTCTTT | TRBV29-1 | once | - | TRBJ1-1 | 14
CASSWTGSISYEQYF | TGTGCCAGTAGTTGGACAGGCTCCATCTCCTACGAGCAGTACTTC | TRBV19 | once | TRBD1 | TRBJ2-7 | 15
CASSQDSQGAGNTIYF | TGCGCCAGCAGCCAAGATAGCCAGGGGGCTGGAAACACCATATATTTT | TRBV4-3 | once | TRBD1 | TRBJ1-3 | 16
CASRAGGNEQYF | TGTGCCAGCAGAGCGGGGGGCAACGAGCAGTACTTC | TRBV27 | - | TRBD2 | TRBJ2-7 | 12
CASSELGQGSEQYF | TGTGCCAGCAGTGAATTAGGCCAGGGAAGCGAGCAGTACTTC | TRBV2 | - | - | TRBJ2-7 | 14
CASSLDPRGYKNTEAFF | TGTGCCAGCAGCTTAGACCCCAGGGGGTACAAGAACACTGAAGCTTTCTTT | TRBV7-2 | - | TRBD1 | TRBJ1-1 | 17
CASSQNRGQNTGELFF | TGCGCCAGCAGTCAAAATAGGGGGCAAAACACCGGGGAGCTGTTTTTT | TRBV23-1 | - | TRBD1 | TRBJ2-2 | 16
CASNRPGQDYGYTF | TGTGCCAGCAACCGCCCGGGACAAGATTATGGCTACACCTTC | TRBV2 | - | - | TRBJ1-2 | 14
CASSSRGARGYNEQFF | TGTGCCAGCAGCTCCAGGGGCGCCCGAGGGTACAATGAGCAGTTCTTC | TRBV7-2 | once | - | TRBJ2-1 | 16
CASERSGTEAFF | TGTGCCAGTGAGAGAAGCGGCACTGAAGCTTTCTTT | TRBV19 | - | - | TRBJ1-1 | 12
CASSYDWGGYGYTF | TGTGCCAGCAGTTACGACTGGGGAGGCTATGGCTACACCTTC | TRBV6-5 | - | - | TRBJ1-2 | 14
CASNTGTETQYF | TGTGCCAGCAACACAGGGACAGAGACCCAGTACTTC | TRBV25-1 | - | - | TRBJ2-5 | 12